This TCR beta chain stems from a study of blood T cell repertoires in COVID-19 (dated by TCRdb to the early 2020s). Regarding the study in general: Collaborator samples came from the United States, Italy and Spain and covered acute and convalescent phases of COVID-19. The sample metadata nearly always contained a de-identified subject ID, COVID-19 status, age in years and sex. The material from the prospective study consisted of cDNA or gDNA derived from T cells, B-cell-depleted T cells, or PBMCs. A freely available public database, intended as a resource for researchers studying the immune response to SARS-CoV-2, is where the repertoires were released. The dataset comprised deeply sampled blood TCRbeta repertoires from subjects exposed to, actively infected with, or recovered from COVID-19. Samples were obtained from the ongoing ImmuneRACE study (first 160 participants) and from about 1,300 subjects provided by 6 global collaborators. HLA class I and class II types, where available, came from metadata supplied by the sample provider rather than from assay-based typing.

Each collaborating institution followed its own protocols to collect whole blood in K2EDTA tubes. Collaborator samples were shipped for TCRbeta analysis as frozen whole blood, isolated PBMCs, or DNA extracted from either sample type. Here is what the overall study found, with its caveats: Clinical and demographic metadata were provided uncurated, with the amount varying by source and participant.

CDR1 and CDR2 (SNHLY, FYNNEI) derive from the germline V gene. Counted from cysteine to phenylalanine, this CDR3 has 15 amino acids. Just CDR3 DNA is preserved here, 45 bases in frame from base 1. Here V drops 7 bases and J drops 2 bases, and the junction holds 10 bases not matched to any gene. This clone was counted only a few times. There is no known antigen for this receptor. Base quality data are lacking; no much larger clone is found one base away. TCRbeta CDR3 regions were amplified from genomic DNA using the immunoSEQ Assay, a bias-controlled multiplex PCR. The study's processing was this. The number of nucleated cells in each sample was estimated from the amplification of reference gene primers within the assay. Sequence reads were collapsed and filtered to measure the absolute abundance of every unique TCRbeta CDR3 rearrangement. For each sample, productive Simpson clonality was calculated as the square root of Simpson's diversity index over productive rearrangements. Entries here come from immuneACCESS through TCRdb and include only in-frame sequences with V and J called. Some clones fail to appear in such tables; in the studies checked, an unresolved V gene covers under half of the shortfall, and the cause of the remainder is unknown. V and J calls and clone size are as listed in that table; D and trimming were resolved from the DNA. For this sample there are fewer than 150,000 clones; roughly four fifths appear just once. The ten largest clones represent under 10% of the sample.

The source material was peripheral blood. The sequence came from a woman of 80 years or more in a cohort sampled during active or convalescent COVID-19. The receptor chain draws on TRBV2 and TRBJ2-5, with 7 junctional bases fitting TRBD2. The CDR3 region has the sequence CASTRPLADQETQYF. The DNA reads as follows: TGTGCCAGCACCCGGCCCCTAGCGGATCAAGAGACCCAGTACTTC.